The 12 T cell receptor beta chains below were found in one sample sequenced in a study of siplizumab effects on memory and regulatory T cells. Data came from immunoSEQ multiplex PCR; TCRdb stores just in-frame clones and leaves some out. The data contain more than 95,000 clones, approximately 94% of them seen just once; the ten biggest clones take up under 2%. Material: non-Treg CD4+ T cells sorted from blood. The receptors derive from a human donor in good health.

This chain connects TRBV27 to TRBJ2-1; the match to TRBD2 covers 8 bases. The CDR3 extends over 14 amino acids. V dropped 3 bases and J dropped 2; count of bases not matched to a gene: 0. Germline V CDR1 and CDR2: MNHEY, SMNVEV (reference sequence). CDR3 residues: CASSFSGTYNEQFF. The CDR3 DNA reads TGTGCCAGCAGTTTTAGCGGGACCTACAATGAGCAGTTCTTC.

As DNA, the CDR3 is TGTGCCAGCAGCTCGTCCGGGACAGGGCAGACCCAGTACTTC. Its protein is CASSSSGTGQTQYF. The rearrangement links TRBV7-9 to TRBJ2-5, with 9 bases that match TRBD1. Per germline, CDR1 SEHNR and CDR2 FQNEAQ (reference sequence). The CDR3 extends over 14 amino acids. V dropped 4 bases and J dropped 6; count of bases not matched to a gene: 6.

This sequence joins TRBV6-1 and TRBJ2-1; 11 bases map to TRBD2. V lost 0 bases to trimming and J lost 7 bases; unmatched junction nucleotides: 5. This CDR3 spans 16 amino acids. CDR1 is MNHNS, CDR2 SASEGT, per germline. DNA for the CDR3: TGTGCCAGCAGTGAAGCCGGGACTAGCGGCAAAAATGAGCAGTTCTTC. Translating gives CASSEAGTSGKNEQFF.

The gene calls are TRBV7-9 and TRBJ1-1, with TRBD1 matching over 8 bases. Germline CDR1 reads SEHNR; CDR2 reads FQNEAQ (reference sequence). The V and J ends lost 4 bases and 1 base, in that order; junction bases with no gene match: 2. The CDR3 extends over 14 amino acids. CDR3 sequence reads: CASSWGQENTEAFF. The CDR3 coding sequence is TGTGCCAGCAGCTGGGGACAGGAGAACACTGAAGCTTTCTTT.

This chain uses TRBV4-1 with TRBJ2-1; the match to TRBD2 covers 13 bases. CDR1 and CDR2 (germline): MGHRA, YSYEKL. CDR3 length: 17 residues. J lost 10 bases, V lost 1 base, and 10 bases had no gene match. This CDR3 is CASSQGVGLAGFEEQFF. Written as DNA, the CDR3 is TGCGCCAGCAGCCAAGGTGTGGGACTAGCGGGATTCGAGGAGCAGTTCTTC.

The CDR3 reads CASSVAETQYF. The CDR3 DNA follows: TGTGCCAGCAGCGTAGCCGAGACCCAGTACTTC. The genes are TRBV9 and TRBJ2-5, with unresolved D. V lost 0 bases and J lost 5, with 2 bases in between. This CDR3 spans 11 amino acids. CDR1 and CDR2 (germline): SGDLS, YYNGEE.

This sequence joins TRBV7-8 and TRBJ2-5; D remains unclear. Germline CDR1 SGHVS, CDR2 FQNEAQ. V shed 6 bases and J shed 1 base, with 9 bases lying between them. The CDR3 covers 13 residues. CDR3 amino acids: CASRAGFQETQYF. DNA of the CDR3: TGTGCCAGCAGGGCCGGGTTCCAAGAGACCCAGTACTTC.

The V and J genes are TRBV4-1 and TRBJ1-1; D perhaps matches TRBD1 (6 bases). CDR3 length: 14 residues. Germline lookup yields CDR1 MGHRA and CDR2 YSYEKL. Trimming removed 4 bases at V and 7 bases at J, with 16 bases between. CDR3 DNA: TGCGCCAGCAGCCTCCCTGGGGGGCGGGGTGAAGCTTTCTTT. This encodes CASSLPGGRGEAFF.

As to this clone: Other DNA sequences within the sample encode an identical CDR3. The V gene is TRBV6-5, the J gene TRBJ1-2; D is undetermined. The CDR3 is made up of 13 amino acids. V shed 2 bases and J shed 2 bases, with 6 bases lying between them. Per the germline V gene, CDR1 is MNHEY and CDR2 is SVGAGI. The CDR3 DNA reads as TGTGCCAGCAGTTACGACGGCAACTATGGCTACACCTTC. It is translated as CASSYDGNYGYTF.

As to this clone: One junction end disagrees with the germline gene, perhaps due to a read error. The J gene is TRBJ1-1, the V gene TRBV2; possible D gene TRBD1, 6 bases. Germline V lookup: CDR1 SNHLY, CDR2 FYNNEI. The CDR3 contains 16 residues. CDR3 in amino acids: CASREVGGGANTEAFF. DNA for the CDR3: TGTGCCAGCAGGGAAGTAGGAGGGGGGGCGAACACTGAAGCTTTCTTT. Full variable domain (missing parts from reference TRBV2 and TRBJ1-1): EPEVTQTPSHQVTQMGQEVILRCVPISNHLYFYWYRQILGQKVEFLVSFYNNEISEKSEIFDDQFSVERPDGSNFTLKIRSTKLEDSAMYFCASREVGGGANTEAFFGQGTRLTVV.

The CDR3 here is CASSPDNEQFF. The CDR3 coding sequence is TGTGCCAGCTCACCAGACAATGAGCAGTTCTTC. This chain links TRBV18 with TRBJ2-1; D unclear. CDR1 is KGHSH and CDR2 is LQKENI in the germline V gene. Trimming removed 2 bases from V and 5 bases from J, with 1 base in between. The CDR3 consists of 11 residues. Looking up the rest from reference TRBV18 and TRBJ2-1 gives the full variable domain: NAGVMQNPRHLVRRRGQEARLRCSPMKGHSHVYWYRQLPEEGLKFMVYLQKENIIDESGMPKERFSAEFPKEGPSILRIQQVVRGDSAAYFCASSPDNEQFFGPGTRLTVL.

The chain carries TRBV29-1 and TRBJ2-7; D remains unclear. The germline V and J ends were trimmed by 4 bases and 3 bases, with 19 bases remaining between them. This CDR3 has 15 residues. Germline CDR1 is SQVTM and CDR2 is ANQGSEA. CDR3 residues: CSVARLGESYYEQYF. The CDR3 coding sequence is TGCAGCGTTGCGCGACTGGGCGAGAGTTACTACGAGCAGTACTTC.